These T cell receptor beta chains were read from a single sample in a study of cytomegalovirus exposure and HLA in healthy donors. TCRdb's copy holds only in-frame clones and misses some; the assay was immunoSEQ multiplex PCR. This repertoire shows about 200,000 clones, 75% to 85% found once; its top ten account for 5.5% to 7%. The sample consisted of PBMCs. Receptors originate from a woman aged 50 to 60 in good health and CMV-seropositive. CDR3s include the opening cysteine and the closing phenylalanine or tryptophan. A D gene is named only where the DNA matches it firmly. Clone size is not always given. Where it is, it says once, few, many or a class for expanded clones.

j_gene: TRBJ2-7; d_gene: .; len: 11; v_gene: TRBV6-1; abundance: few; CDR3aa: CASSEHYEQYF; CDR3nt: TGTGCCAGCAGTGAACACTACGAGCAGTACTTC
j_gene: TRBJ2-3; d_gene: TRBD2; len: 17; v_gene: TRBV5-1; abundance: .; CDR3aa: CASSLSLAGRSTDTQYF; CDR3nt: TGCGCCAGCAGCTTGTCTCTAGCGGGGAGGTCCACAGATACGCAGTATTTT
j_gene: TRBJ2-7; d_gene: TRBD1; len: 15; v_gene: TRBV27; abundance: .; CDR3aa: CASSLLGTGAYEQYF; CDR3nt: TGTGCCAGCAGCCTCCTCGGGACAGGGGCCTACGAGCAGTACTTC
j_gene: TRBJ2-5; d_gene: TRBD2; len: 16; v_gene: TRBV27; abundance: .; CDR3aa: CASWSLAGGARKTQYF; CDR3nt: TGTGCCAGCTGGAGCCTAGCGGGAGGAGCCAGGAAGACCCAGTACTTC
j_gene: TRBJ2-7; d_gene: TRBD1; len: 14; v_gene: TRBV6-5; abundance: .; CDR3aa: CASSSTGGIYEQYF; CDR3nt: TGTGCCAGCAGTTCGACAGGGGGAATCTACGAGCAGTACTTC
j_gene: TRBJ2-3; d_gene: .; len: 14; v_gene: TRBV4-1; abundance: .; CDR3aa: CASSQVRHTDTQYF; CDR3nt: TGCGCCAGCAGCCAAGTCCGACACACAGATACGCAGTATTTT
j_gene: TRBJ2-1; d_gene: TRBD1; len: 17; v_gene: TRBV5-5; abundance: .; CDR3aa: CASSLAGDREAYNEQFF; CDR3nt: TGTGCCAGCAGCTTGGCTGGGGACAGGGAAGCCTACAATGAGCAGTTCTTC
j_gene: TRBJ1-3; d_gene: .; len: 15; v_gene: TRBV7-9; abundance: .; CDR3aa: CASSSSGGHGNTIYF; CDR3nt: TGTGCCAGCAGCTCCTCGGGGGGCCATGGAAACACCATATATTTT
j_gene: TRBJ2-3; d_gene: .; len: 17; v_gene: TRBV5-4; abundance: .; CDR3aa: CASSLGPGVGLTDTQYF; CDR3nt: TGTGCCAGCAGCTTGGGGCCGGGGGTTGGATTAACAGATACGCAGTATTTT
j_gene: TRBJ1-2; d_gene: .; len: 15; v_gene: TRBV6-5; abundance: .; CDR3aa: CASSFLEGEGYGYTF; CDR3nt: TGTGCCAGCAGTTTCCTGGAAGGGGAGGGCTATGGCTACACCTTC
j_gene: TRBJ2-5; d_gene: .; len: 15; v_gene: TRBV5-1; abundance: .; CDR3aa: CASSLAAAGEETQYF; CDR3nt: TGCGCCAGCAGCTTGGCCGCGGCAGGGGAAGAGACCCAGTACTTC
j_gene: TRBJ2-1; d_gene: TRBD2; len: 15; v_gene: TRBV2; abundance: .; CDR3aa: CASSDLAGPAIKQFF; CDR3nt: TGTGCCAGCAGCGACTTAGCGGGGCCGGCGATTAAGCAGTTCTTC
j_gene: TRBJ2-1; d_gene: TRBD2; len: 17; v_gene: TRBV11-2; abundance: .; CDR3aa: CASSRIKAGAGYNEQFF; CDR3nt: TGTGCCAGCAGCCGTATTAAAGCGGGAGCAGGCTACAATGAGCAGTTCTTC
j_gene: TRBJ2-4; d_gene: TRBD2; len: 18; v_gene: TRBV28; abundance: .; CDR3aa: CASSAVSTSGSTKNIQYF; CDR3nt: TGTGCCAGCAGCGCCGTTTCGACTAGCGGGTCTACCAAAAACATTCAGTACTTC
j_gene: TRBJ1-6; d_gene: TRBD1; len: 17; v_gene: TRBV7-6; abundance: .; CDR3aa: CASSLGADRAPYSPLHF; CDR3nt: TGTGCCAGCAGCTTGGGAGCCGACAGGGCCCCTTATTCACCCCTCCACTTT
j_gene: TRBJ2-7; d_gene: .; len: 16; v_gene: TRBV27; abundance: .; CDR3aa: CASSLVGSLDSYEQYF; CDR3nt: TGTGCCAGCAGTTTAGTTGGCTCCCTGGACAGCTACGAGCAGTACTTC
j_gene: TRBJ2-6; d_gene: TRBD1; len: 17; v_gene: TRBV30; abundance: .; CDR3aa: CAWSVDKTGVGANGLTF; CDR3nt: TGTGCCTGGAGTGTAGACAAGACAGGGGTTGGGGCCAACGGCCTGACTTTC
j_gene: TRBJ2-1; d_gene: TRBD2; len: 14; v_gene: TRBV12-5; abundance: .; CDR3aa: CASGPGTSGIEQFF; CDR3nt: TGTGCTAGTGGCCCCGGGACTAGCGGGATAGAGCAGTTCTTC
j_gene: TRBJ2-7; d_gene: .; len: 16; v_gene: TRBV6-1; abundance: .; CDR3aa: CASSDAAGARPSGQYF; CDR3nt: TGTGCCAGCAGTGATGCTGCGGGCGCCAGGCCTTCGGGGCAGTACTTC
j_gene: TRBJ2-1; d_gene: TRBD1; len: 13; v_gene: TRBV7-9; abundance: .; CDR3aa: CASSLGTGNEQFF; CDR3nt: TGTGCCAGCAGCCTCGGGACAGGCAATGAGCAGTTCTTC
j_gene: TRBJ1-2; d_gene: .; len: 13; v_gene: TRBV6-5; abundance: .; CDR3aa: CASSGGESYGYTF; CDR3nt: TGTGCCAGCAGCGGAGGGGAGTCGTATGGCTACACCTTC
j_gene: TRBJ2-4; d_gene: .; len: 15; v_gene: TRBV28; abundance: .; CDR3aa: CASTWGGQAKNIQYF; CDR3nt: TGTGCCAGCACCTGGGGGGGGCAGGCCAAAAACATTCAGTACTTC
j_gene: TRBJ2-7; d_gene: .; len: 13; v_gene: TRBV5-1; abundance: few; CDR3aa: CASRIDRLYEQYF; CDR3nt: TGCGCCAGCAGAATCGACAGGTTATACGAGCAGTACTTC
j_gene: TRBJ2-3; d_gene: TRBD2; len: 16; v_gene: TRBV18; abundance: .; CDR3aa: CASSPGTSGVTDTQYF; CDR3nt: TGTGCCAGCTCACCCGGGACTAGCGGGGTCACAGATACGCAGTATTTT
j_gene: TRBJ1-1; d_gene: TRBD1; len: 14; v_gene: TRBV7-9; abundance: .; CDR3aa: CASSLDRGDTEAFF; CDR3nt: TGTGCCAGCAGCCTCGACAGGGGCGACACTGAAGCTTTCTTT
j_gene: TRBJ2-7; d_gene: TRBD1; len: 14; v_gene: TRBV28; abundance: .; CDR3aa: CASSHEQGSYEQYF; CDR3nt: TGTGCCAGCAGCCACGAACAGGGGTCCTACGAGCAGTACTTC
j_gene: TRBJ2-1; d_gene: TRBD1; len: 15; v_gene: TRBV27; abundance: .; CDR3aa: CASSFEGQGPNEQFF; CDR3nt: TGTGCCAGCAGTTTTGAGGGACAGGGGCCCAATGAGCAGTTCTTC
j_gene: TRBJ1-3; d_gene: .; len: 15; v_gene: TRBV18; abundance: .; CDR3aa: CASSPLEGTGNTIYF; CDR3nt: TGTGCCAGCTCACCTCTCGAGGGAACGGGAAACACCATATATTTT
j_gene: TRBJ1-1; d_gene: .; len: 15; v_gene: TRBV9; abundance: .; CDR3aa: CASSSRGWGNTEAFF; CDR3nt: TGTGCCAGCAGCTCAAGAGGGTGGGGGAACACTGAAGCTTTCTTT
j_gene: TRBJ1-2; d_gene: .; len: 13; v_gene: TRBV11-2; abundance: .; CDR3aa: CASSLSGSPGYTF; CDR3nt: TGTGCCAGCAGCTTATCAGGGTCGCCTGGCTACACCTTC
j_gene: TRBJ2-2; d_gene: .; len: 18; v_gene: TRBV30; abundance: .; CDR3aa: CAWSKTATTGSNTGELFF; CDR3nt: TGTGCCTGGAGTAAAACTGCGACCACAGGATCGAACACCGGGGAGCTGTTTTTT
j_gene: TRBJ1-4; d_gene: .; len: 16; v_gene: TRBV7-9; abundance: .; CDR3aa: CASSPSRGLYNEKLFF; CDR3nt: TGTGCCAGCAGCCCAAGTCGCGGACTCTATAATGAAAAACTGTTTTTT
j_gene: TRBJ2-7; d_gene: TRBD2; len: 15; v_gene: TRBV5-6; abundance: once; CDR3aa: CASSQGLAGAYEQYF; CDR3nt: TGTGCCAGCAGCCAGGGACTAGCGGGAGCCTACGAGCAGTACTTC
j_gene: TRBJ2-1; d_gene: .; len: 17; v_gene: TRBV18; abundance: .; CDR3aa: CASSPVPTGRLGNEQFF; CDR3nt: TGTGCCAGCTCACCAGTCCCGACAGGCCGATTGGGGAATGAGCAGTTCTTC
j_gene: TRBJ2-6; d_gene: .; len: 15; v_gene: TRBV5-1; abundance: .; CDR3aa: CASSLAVSGANVLTF; CDR3nt: TGCGCCAGCAGCTTGGCAGTCTCTGGGGCCAACGTCCTGACTTTC
j_gene: TRBJ2-3; d_gene: TRBD1; len: 14; v_gene: TRBV5-1; abundance: .; CDR3aa: CASSLLDRSDTQYF; CDR3nt: TGCGCCAGCAGCCTCCTGGACAGGTCAGATACGCAGTATTTT
j_gene: TRBJ2-7; d_gene: TRBD2; len: 15; v_gene: TRBV6-1; abundance: .; CDR3aa: CASTAGEYGSYEQYF; CDR3nt: TGTGCCAGCACGGCGGGAGAGTATGGGTCCTACGAGCAGTACTTC
j_gene: TRBJ1-2; d_gene: .; len: 14; v_gene: TRBV5-6; abundance: .; CDR3aa: CASSLISGNYGYTF; CDR3nt: TGTGCCAGCAGCTTGATTTCGGGGAACTATGGCTACACCTTC
j_gene: TRBJ2-7; d_gene: .; len: 15; v_gene: TRBV2; abundance: few; CDR3aa: CASSDEASSSYEQYF; CDR3nt: TGTGCCAGCAGTGACGAGGCCTCGTCCTCCTACGAGCAGTACTTC
j_gene: TRBJ2-7; d_gene: .; len: 13; v_gene: TRBV7-9; abundance: .; CDR3aa: CASSRAEVFEQYF; CDR3nt: TGTGCCAGCAGCCGAGCCGAAGTGTTCGAGCAGTACTTC
j_gene: TRBJ1-1; d_gene: .; len: 16; v_gene: TRBV14; abundance: .; CDR3aa: CASSRQQGDVNTEAFF; CDR3nt: TGTGCCAGCAGCCGCCAACAGGGCGACGTGAACACTGAAGCTTTCTTT
j_gene: TRBJ1-2; d_gene: .; len: 14; v_gene: TRBV28; abundance: .; CDR3aa: CASSGGEAAYGYTF; CDR3nt: TGTGCCAGCAGTGGGGGGGAAGCGGCCTATGGCTACACCTTC